This T cell receptor (beta chain) was recorded in a study of shared clonotypes between healthy human individuals. TCRdb's table, derived via immunoSEQ multiplex PCR, lists solely in-frame clones and lacks some. There are some 2.4 million clones in the sample; approximately 93% occur only once, and roughly 0.39% lies in the top ten. Germline V gives CDR1 SQVTM, CDR2 ANQGSEA. Trimming took 6 bases from V and 0 from J, leaving 6 bases between them. This CDR3 spans 11 amino acids. This chain connects TRBV29-1 to TRBJ2-7, with D tentatively TRBD1 (5 bases). This clonotype originated in a man aged 18 to 30 in good health. Some clones in this sample may be carry-over from other donors' samples. Input material: naive CD4+ T cells from PBMCs. Subset in this sample: CD45RA+ positively selected. Here the CDR3 DNA reads TGCAGCGTGGGGCGCTCCTACGAGCAGTACTTC. Protein: CSVGRSYEQYF.